This T cell receptor beta chain originates from a study of blood T cells in healthy people across ages. Overall study findings and caveats: Higher diversity and more naive CD4+ cells were features of long-lived donors, compared to aged donors. Underestimates were what the diversity estimates from one million T cells were considered to be.

Peripheral blood from each donor was collected in a volume of approximately 10 milliliters. Combining a sample-barcoded 5' primer with a J-beta primer mix, a second PCR ran for roughly 7 to 12 cycles. A template-switch adaptor containing 12 random nucleotides labeled each cDNA molecule. TCRdb called the 5' RACE reads again in MiXCR, with one record for every CDR3 protein. The data hold 580,000 or so distinct CDR3 sequences, with 47% observed a single time. Notes on this clonotype: Its antigen remains unknown.

The V end was cut by 0 bases, the J end by 2 bases, with 12 bases between. The CDR3 covers 15 residues. Germline V gene sequence: CDR1 GTSNPN, CDR2 SVGIG (reference sequence). The clonotype originates from a man aged 80 or over in good health. The chain couples TRBV30 to TRBJ2-3; D possibly corresponds to TRBD2 (6 bases). The specimen was blood. CDR3 sequence: CAWSVLGGDTDTQYF. CDR3 coding DNA: TGTGCCTGGAGTGTACTTGGCGGGGACACAGATACGCAGTATTTT.